The 5 T cell receptor beta chains presented below share a single source sample, sequenced in a study of T cells in Graves' hyperthyroidism and ophthalmopathy. Regions amplified from RNA transcripts were the TCR beta CDR3 regions. The HTBI set primed first-round TCR CDR3 RT-PCR. From the multiplex PCR reads, TCRdb called clonotypes with MiXCR, one entry per CDR3 protein. This sample carries a few hundred thousand distinct CDR3 sequences, over 15% of them seen once, and the ten largest clones take approximately 60%. Material: blood. The receptors shown here come from a woman aged 60 to 75 with Graves' ophthalmopathy.

The table lists this clonotype with many counts. The gene calls are TRBV4-2 and TRBJ2-7; the D is unclear. The CDR3 covers 16 residues. Trimming removed 0 bases from V and 5 bases from J, with 17 bases in between. Germline V CDR1 and CDR2: LGHNA, YNFKEQ. CDR3: CASSQDDRSGIHEQYF. The CDR3 DNA reads TGTGCCAGCAGCCAAGATGACCGATCAGGCATCCACGAGCAGTACTTC.

This clonotype occurred many times. The chain couples TRBV5-1 to TRBJ1-1; D gene uncertain. CDR1 is SGHRS, CDR2 YFSETQ, per germline. This CDR3 has 14 residues. V was cut by 2 bases and J by 7 bases, with 15 bases left in between. The CDR3 loop is CASSFGVAPGEAFF. The CDR3 DNA reads TGCGCCAGCAGCTTCGGGGTAGCGCCTGGTGAAGCTTTCTTT.

This chain joins TRBV10-2 and TRBJ1-1, with D unresolved. In germline, CDR1 is WSHSY, CDR2 SAAADI. V lost 2 bases to trimming and J lost 5 bases, with 12 bases between them. The CDR3 runs to 14 residues. The CDR3 DNA is TGCGCCAGCAGTGAGGTAGACCCGGGGACTGAAGCTTTCTTT. It codes for CASSEVDPGTEAFF.

This clonotype has at least ten counts. The chain is built from TRBV27 and TRBJ2-1; 7 nucleotides agree with TRBD1. The CDR3 is made up of 15 amino acids. Germline CDR1 MNHEY, CDR2 SMNVEV (reference sequence). The ends lost 7 bases at V and 0 bases at J; junction bases unmatched: 6. The CDR3 region is CASTRTGNSYNEQFF. As DNA, the CDR3 is TGTGCCAGCACCCGGACAGGAAACTCCTACAATGAGCAGTTCTTC.

The table lists this clonotype with many counts. V usage is TRBV3-1 and J usage is TRBJ2-1; TRBD2 agrees at 7 bases. The germline CDR1 and CDR2 sequences are LGHDT and YNNKEL (reference sequence). The CDR3 spans 16 residues. The trim removed 4 bases at V and 0 bases at J, leaving 6 bases unmatched. CDR3 coding DNA: TGTGCCAGCAGCCCCCCTAGCGGTCACTCCTACAATGAGCAGTTCTTC. This gives the protein CASSPPSGHSYNEQFF.